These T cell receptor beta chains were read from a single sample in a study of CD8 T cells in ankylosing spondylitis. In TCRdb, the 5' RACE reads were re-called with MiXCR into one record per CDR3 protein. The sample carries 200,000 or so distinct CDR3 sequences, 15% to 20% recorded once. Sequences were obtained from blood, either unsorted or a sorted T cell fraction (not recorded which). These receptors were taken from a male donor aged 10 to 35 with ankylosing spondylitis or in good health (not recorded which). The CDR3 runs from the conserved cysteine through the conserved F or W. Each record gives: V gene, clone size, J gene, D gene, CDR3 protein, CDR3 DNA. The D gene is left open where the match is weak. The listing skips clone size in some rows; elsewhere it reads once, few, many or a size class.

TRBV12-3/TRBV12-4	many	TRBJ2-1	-	CASSPAGLALPLYNEQFF	TGTGCCAGCAGTCCCGCCGGGCTAGCCCTACCCCTTTACAATGAGCAGTTCTTC
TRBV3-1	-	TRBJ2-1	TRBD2	CASSQEWREYDEQFF	TGTGCCAGCAGCCAAGAGTGGCGGGAGTACGATGAGCAGTTCTTC
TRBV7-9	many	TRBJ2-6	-	CASSLFHSGANVLTF	TGTGCCAGCAGCTTGTTCCACTCTGGGGCCAACGTCCTGACTTTC
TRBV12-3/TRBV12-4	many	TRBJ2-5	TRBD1	CASRGTGYGETQYF	TGTGCCAGCAGGGGGACAGGGTATGGAGAGACCCAGTACTTC
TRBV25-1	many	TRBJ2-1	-	CASSEPSVTYNEQFF	TGTGCCAGCAGTGAACCATCTGTAACCTACAATGAGCAGTTCTTC
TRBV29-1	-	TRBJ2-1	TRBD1	CSAQGQNRANEQFF	TGCAGCGCCCAGGGACAGAATCGTGCCAATGAGCAGTTCTTC
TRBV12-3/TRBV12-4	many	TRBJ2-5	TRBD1	CASSPEVQGIETQYF	TGTGCCAGCAGTCCCGAGGTACAGGGGATAGAGACCCAGTACTTC
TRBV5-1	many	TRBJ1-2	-	CASSPEGLEPYGYTF	TGCGCCAGCAGCCCGGAGGGGTTAGAGCCCTATGGCTACACCTTC
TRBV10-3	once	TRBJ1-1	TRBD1	CASRGLDTEAFF	TGTGCCAGCAGGGGGTTGGACACTGAAGCTTTCTTT
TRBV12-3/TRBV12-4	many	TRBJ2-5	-	CASGSGKETQYF	TGTGCCAGCGGGTCAGGGAAAGAGACCCAGTACTTC
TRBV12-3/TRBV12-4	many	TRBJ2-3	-	CASSRTSTDTQYF	TGTGCCAGCAGCCGGACCAGCACAGATACGCAGTATTTT
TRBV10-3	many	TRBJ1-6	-	CAIRSGGTSNSPLHF	TGTGCCATCAGAAGCGGGGGGACCAGCAATTCACCCCTCCACTTT
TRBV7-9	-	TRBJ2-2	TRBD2	CASSPGLAGYRELFF	TGTGCCAGCAGCCCGGGACTAGCGGGGTACCGGGAGCTGTTTTTT
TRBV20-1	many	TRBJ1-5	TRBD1	CSASGTGAYSNQPQHF	TGCAGTGCTAGCGGGACAGGGGCCTATAGCAATCAGCCCCAGCATTTT
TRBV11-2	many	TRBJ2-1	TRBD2	CASSLLRGRTHNEQFF	TGTGCCAGCAGCTTGCTGCGCGGGAGGACACACAATGAGCAGTTCTTC
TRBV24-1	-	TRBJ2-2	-	CATAGGRDTGELFF	TGTGCCACCGCGGGTGGGCGTGACACCGGGGAGCTGTTTTTT
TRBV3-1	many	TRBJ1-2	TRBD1	CASSLGQGADYTF	TGTGCCAGCAGCCTCGGACAGGGGGCCGACTACACCTTC
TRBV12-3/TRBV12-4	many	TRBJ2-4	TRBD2	CASSSGGNIQYF	TGTGCCAGCAGCTCGGGGGGAAACATTCAGTACTTC
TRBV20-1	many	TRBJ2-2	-	CSARAGTVNTGELFF	TGCAGTGCTAGAGCCGGGACGGTGAACACCGGGGAGCTGTTTTTT
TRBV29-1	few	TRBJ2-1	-	CSVPEGNEQFF	TGCAGCGTTCCGGAGGGGAATGAGCAGTTCTTC
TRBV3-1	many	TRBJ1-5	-	CASSRGAGLGPQHF	TGTGCCAGCAGCCGAGGCGCGGGTCTTGGGCCCCAGCATTTT
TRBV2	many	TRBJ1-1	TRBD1	CASSNAGQGNTEAFF	TGTGCCAGCAGTAACGCTGGACAGGGGAACACTGAAGCTTTCTTT
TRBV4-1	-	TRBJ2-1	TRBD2	CASSQGGLAGGREQFF	TGCGCCAGCAGCCAGGGAGGACTAGCGGGAGGACGTGAGCAGTTCTTC
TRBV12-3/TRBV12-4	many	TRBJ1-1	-	CASSLTASTEAFF	TGTGCCAGCAGTTTGACAGCCAGCACTGAAGCTTTCTTT
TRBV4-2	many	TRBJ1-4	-	CASSLNPGTGDEKLFF	TGTGCCAGCAGCCTTAATCCCGGGACGGGGGATGAAAAACTGTTTTTT
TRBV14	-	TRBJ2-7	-	CASSPTGHYEQYF	TGTGCCAGCAGCCCGACAGGACACTACGAGCAGTACTTC
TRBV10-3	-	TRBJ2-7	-	CAISPVAEQYEQYF	TGTGCCATCAGCCCAGTAGCGGAACAGTACGAGCAGTACTTC
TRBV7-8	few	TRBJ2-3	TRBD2	CASRSGLAGGHTQYF	TGTGCCAGCAGGTCGGGACTAGCGGGAGGGCATACGCAGTATTTT
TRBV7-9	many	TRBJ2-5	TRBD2	CASSPVGLAGGTQYF	TGTGCCAGCAGCCCCGTTGGACTAGCGGGAGGCACCCAGTACTTC
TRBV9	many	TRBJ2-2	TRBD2	CASSTTSGPGELFF	TGTGCCAGCAGCACGACTAGCGGTCCCGGGGAGCTGTTTTTT
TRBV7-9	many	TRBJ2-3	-	CASSPPGGTDTQYF	TGTGCCAGCAGCCCCCCGGGGGGCACAGATACGCAGTATTTT
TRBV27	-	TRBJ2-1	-	CAISQGSEQFF	TGTGCCATATCTCAGGGTTCCGAGCAGTTCTTC
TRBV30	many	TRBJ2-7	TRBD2	CAWSVQGAGVEQYF	TGTGCCTGGAGTGTACAAGGGGCGGGGGTCGAGCAGTACTTC
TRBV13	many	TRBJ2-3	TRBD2	CASSKGLAGPSADTQYF	TGTGCCAGCAGCAAGGGACTAGCGGGCCCGTCGGCAGATACGCAGTATTTT
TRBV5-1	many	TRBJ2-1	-	CASSAMLPGSYNEQFF	TGCGCCAGCAGCGCTATGCTGCCGGGCTCCTACAATGAGCAGTTCTTC
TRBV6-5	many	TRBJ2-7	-	CASSYSGLDSYEQYF	TGTGCCAGCAGTTACTCGGGACTGGATTCCTACGAGCAGTACTTC
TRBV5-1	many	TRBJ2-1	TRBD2	CASSLETSGGYNEQFF	TGCGCCAGCAGCTTGGAGACTAGCGGGGGATACAATGAGCAGTTCTTC
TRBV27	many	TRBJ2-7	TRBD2	CASSPRTSVPYEQYF	TGTGCCAGCAGTCCGCGGACTAGCGTACCCTACGAGCAGTACTTC
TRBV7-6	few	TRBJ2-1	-	CASSLALLDDEQFF	TGTGCCAGCAGCTTAGCTCTCCTAGATGATGAGCAGTTCTTC
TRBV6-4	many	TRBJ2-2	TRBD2	CASSEFGRPRTGELFF	TGTGCCAGCAGTGAGTTCGGGAGGCCACGCACCGGGGAGCTGTTTTTT
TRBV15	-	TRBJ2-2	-	CATSRTYKSTTGELFF	TGTGCCACCAGCAGGACTTACAAGTCAACGACCGGGGAGCTGTTTTTT
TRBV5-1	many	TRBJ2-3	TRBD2	CASSLAGTSGGTDTQYF	TGCGCCAGCAGCTTAGCCGGGACTAGCGGAGGCACAGATACGCAGTATTTT
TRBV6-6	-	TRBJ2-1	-	CASASSYNEQFF	TGTGCCAGCGCGTCGTCATACAATGAGCAGTTCTTC
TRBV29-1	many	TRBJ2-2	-	CSVDSGELFF	TGCAGCGTTGACTCCGGGGAGCTGTTTTTT
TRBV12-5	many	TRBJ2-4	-	CASGLVGGNIQYF	TGTGCTAGTGGTTTGGTAGGTGGAAACATTCAGTACTTC
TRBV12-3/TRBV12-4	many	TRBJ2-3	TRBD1	CASSPMGQGEDTQYF	TGTGCCAGCAGTCCGATGGGACAGGGGGAAGATACGCAGTATTTT
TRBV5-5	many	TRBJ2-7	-	CASRSGSLISYEQYF	TGTGCCAGCAGATCGGGGTCCCTAATCTCCTACGAGCAGTACTTC
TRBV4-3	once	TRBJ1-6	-	CASSQEGGARSPLHF	TGCGCCAGCAGCCAAGAAGGGGGGGCGCGATCACCCCTCCACTTT
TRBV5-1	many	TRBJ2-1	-	CASREGRSDNEQFF	TGCGCCAGCAGGGAGGGACGTAGCGACAATGAGCAGTTCTTC
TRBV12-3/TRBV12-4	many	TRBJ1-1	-	CASGGGRAEAFF	TGTGCCAGCGGGGGGGGCAGGGCTGAAGCTTTCTTT
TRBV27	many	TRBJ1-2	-	CASSGGFPIYGYTF	TGTGCCAGCAGCGGTGGGTTTCCTATCTATGGCTACACCTTC
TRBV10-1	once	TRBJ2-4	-	CASSEQSGTKNIQYF	TGCGCCAGCAGTGAGCAGAGCGGAACCAAAAACATTCAGTACTTC
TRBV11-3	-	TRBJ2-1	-	CASSRRGSNEQFF	TGTGCCAGCAGCCGGAGGGGTTCCAATGAGCAGTTCTTC
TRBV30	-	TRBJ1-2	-	CAWRSGGYTF	TGTGCCTGGAGGTCCGGAGGCTACACCTTC
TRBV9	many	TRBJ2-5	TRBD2	CASSPRLAGGAETQYF	TGTGCCAGCAGCCCCAGACTAGCGGGAGGTGCAGAGACCCAGTACTTC
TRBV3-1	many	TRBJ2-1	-	CASSQGDSPDEQFF	TGTGCCAGCAGCCAAGGGGACTCCCCAGATGAGCAGTTCTTC
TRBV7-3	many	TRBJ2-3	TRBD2	CASSNSGSRPDTQYF	TGTGCCAGCAGCAATAGCGGGAGTCGGCCAGATACGCAGTATTTT
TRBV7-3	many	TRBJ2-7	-	CASSPAEGGEQYF	TGTGCCAGCAGCCCTGCCGAAGGGGGCGAGCAGTACTTC
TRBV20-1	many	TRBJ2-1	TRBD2	CSVAGEGYNEQFF	TGCAGTGTCGCGGGAGAGGGATACAATGAGCAGTTCTTC
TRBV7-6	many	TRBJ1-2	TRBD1	CASSLAFGQGVYGYTF	TGTGCCAGCAGCTTAGCGTTCGGACAGGGCGTCTATGGCTACACCTTC